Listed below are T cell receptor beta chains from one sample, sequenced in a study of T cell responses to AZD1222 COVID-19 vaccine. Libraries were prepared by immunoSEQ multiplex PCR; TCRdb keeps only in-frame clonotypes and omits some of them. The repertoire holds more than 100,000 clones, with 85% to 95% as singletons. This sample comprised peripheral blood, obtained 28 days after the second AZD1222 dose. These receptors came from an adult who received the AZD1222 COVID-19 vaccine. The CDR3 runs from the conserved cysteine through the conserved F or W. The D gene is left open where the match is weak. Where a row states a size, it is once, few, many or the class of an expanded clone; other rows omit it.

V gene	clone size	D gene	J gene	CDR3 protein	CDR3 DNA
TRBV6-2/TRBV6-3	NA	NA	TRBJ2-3	CASSRDPGEDTQYF	TGTGCCAGCAGTCGGGACCCGGGCGAAGATACGCAGTATTTT
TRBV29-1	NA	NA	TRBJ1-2	CSVGPSSDGYTF	TGCAGCGTTGGGCCATCCTCGGATGGCTACACCTTC
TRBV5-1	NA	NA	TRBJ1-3	CASSLDENTIYF	TGCGCCAGCAGCTTGGATGAAAACACCATATATTTT
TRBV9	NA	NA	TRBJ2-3	CASSVHSDSGDTQYF	TGTGCCAGCAGCGTACATAGTGATTCAGGAGATACGCAGTATTTT
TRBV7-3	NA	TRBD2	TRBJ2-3	CASSLAGKIADTQYF	TGTGCCAGCAGCCTAGCGGGAAAGATCGCAGATACGCAGTATTTT
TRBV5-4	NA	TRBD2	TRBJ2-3	CASSWELAGKTQYF	TGTGCCAGCAGCTGGGAACTAGCGGGAAAAACGCAGTATTTT
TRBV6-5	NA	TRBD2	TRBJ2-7	CASSYSTSGGAYEQYF	TGTGCCAGCAGTTACTCGACTAGCGGGGGGGCCTACGAGCAGTACTTC
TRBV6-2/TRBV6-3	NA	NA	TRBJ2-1	CASSPLESSSEQFF	TGTGCCAGCAGCCCCCTCGAGTCGAGTAGTGAGCAGTTCTTC
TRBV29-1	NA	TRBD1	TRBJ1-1	CSARQGMREAFF	TGCAGCGCCCGACAGGGGATGAGGGAAGCTTTCTTT
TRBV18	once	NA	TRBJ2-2	CASSPAGGNTGELFF	TGTGCCAGCTCACCGGCCGGGGGTAACACCGGGGAGCTGTTTTTT
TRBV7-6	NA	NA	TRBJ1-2	CASSLAGADRYGYTF	TGTGCCAGCAGCTTAGCGGGGGCAGACCGGTATGGCTACACCTTC
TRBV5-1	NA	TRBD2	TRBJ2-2	CASRASGATGELFF	TGCGCCAGTAGGGCTAGCGGAGCCACCGGGGAGCTGTTTTTT
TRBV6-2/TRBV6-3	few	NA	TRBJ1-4	CASSWGGGRLKLFF	TGTGCCAGCAGTTGGGGAGGAGGGAGGCTAAAACTGTTTTTT
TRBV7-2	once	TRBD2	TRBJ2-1	CASSLSLAGGITEQFF	TGTGCCAGCAGCCTCAGCCTAGCGGGAGGGATAACGGAGCAGTTCTTC
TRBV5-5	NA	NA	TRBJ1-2	CASSKAGEGYGYTF	TGTGCCAGCAGCAAGGCAGGGGAGGGGTATGGCTACACCTTC
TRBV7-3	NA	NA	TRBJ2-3	CASSLYGGSTDTQYF	TGTGCCAGCAGCTTATATGGCGGTAGCACAGATACGCAGTATTTT
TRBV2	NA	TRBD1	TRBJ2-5	CASSVDRGGGETQYF	TGTGCCAGCAGTGTGGACAGGGGAGGTGGAGAGACCCAGTACTTC